Sequencing of this T cell receptor (beta chain) was carried out in a study of CD8+ T cells in alopecia areata. As for the study in general: Twice daily, treated patients received 5 to 10 mg of oral tofacitinib. A 6-month off-drug phase came after tofacitinib, which had lasted 6 to 18 months.

This CDR3 is 14 amino acids long. The V gene's germline CDR1 is ENHRY and CDR2 SYGVKD. J was trimmed by 8 bases and V by 9 bases; bases with no gene match: 9. Extracted from the samples, RNA was reverse transcribed into cDNA to serve as the sequencing template. Sequenced by immunoSEQ multiplex PCR; TCRdb stores in-frame clones only, minus some. The sample lists some 150,000 clones, about 60% occurring once. Both peripheral blood and punch biopsies of lesional scalp skin were obtained from patients who had alopecia areata. The specimen was CD4+ T cells sorted from blood, collected at week 0. The source is a human donor with alopecia areata. The V gene is TRBV10-3, the J gene TRBJ2-3; 12 nucleotides agree with TRBD2. The CDR3 bases are TGTGCCATGCGAGAGGGACTAGCGGGTAGTACGCAGTATTTT. Its protein is CAMREGLAGSTQYF.